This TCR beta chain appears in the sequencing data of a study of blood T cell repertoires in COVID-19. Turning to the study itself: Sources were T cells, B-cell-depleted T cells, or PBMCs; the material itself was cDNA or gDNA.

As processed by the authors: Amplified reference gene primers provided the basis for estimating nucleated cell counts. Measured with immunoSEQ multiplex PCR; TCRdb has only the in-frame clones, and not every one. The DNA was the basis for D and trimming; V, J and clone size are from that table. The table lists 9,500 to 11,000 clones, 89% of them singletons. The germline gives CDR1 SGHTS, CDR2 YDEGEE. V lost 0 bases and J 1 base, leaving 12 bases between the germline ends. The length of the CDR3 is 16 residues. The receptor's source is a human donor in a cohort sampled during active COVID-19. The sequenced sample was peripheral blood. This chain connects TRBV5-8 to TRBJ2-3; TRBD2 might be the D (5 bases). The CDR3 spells CASSLGTSTGTDTQYF. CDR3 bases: TGTGCCAGCAGCTTGGGGACTTCAACAGGCACAGATACGCAGTATTTT.